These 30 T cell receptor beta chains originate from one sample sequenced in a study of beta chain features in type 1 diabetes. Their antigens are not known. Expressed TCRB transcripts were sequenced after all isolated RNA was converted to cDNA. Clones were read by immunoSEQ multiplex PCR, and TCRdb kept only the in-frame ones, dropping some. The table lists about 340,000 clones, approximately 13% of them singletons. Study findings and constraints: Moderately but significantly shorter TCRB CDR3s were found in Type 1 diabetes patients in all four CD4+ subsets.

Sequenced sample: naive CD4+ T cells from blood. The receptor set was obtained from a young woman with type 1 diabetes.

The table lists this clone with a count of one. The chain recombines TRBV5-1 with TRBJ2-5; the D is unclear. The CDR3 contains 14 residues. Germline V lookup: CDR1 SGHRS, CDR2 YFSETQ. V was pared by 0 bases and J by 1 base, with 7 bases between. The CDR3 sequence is CASSLVVSQETQYF. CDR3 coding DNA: TGCGCCAGCAGCTTGGTGGTCAGCCAAGAGACCCAGTACTTC.

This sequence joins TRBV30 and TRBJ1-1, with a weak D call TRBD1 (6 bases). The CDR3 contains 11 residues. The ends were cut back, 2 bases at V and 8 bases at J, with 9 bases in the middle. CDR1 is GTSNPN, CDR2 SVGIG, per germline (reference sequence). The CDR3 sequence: CAWSLGQEAFF. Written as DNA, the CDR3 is TGTGCCTGGAGTCTGGGACAAGAAGCTTTCTTT.

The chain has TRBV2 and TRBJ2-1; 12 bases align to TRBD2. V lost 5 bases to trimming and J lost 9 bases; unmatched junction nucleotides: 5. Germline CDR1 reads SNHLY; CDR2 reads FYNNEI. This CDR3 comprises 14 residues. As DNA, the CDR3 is TGTGCCAGCAGTTCGACTAGCGGGAGCATTGAGCAGTTCTTC. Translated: CASSSTSGSIEQFF.

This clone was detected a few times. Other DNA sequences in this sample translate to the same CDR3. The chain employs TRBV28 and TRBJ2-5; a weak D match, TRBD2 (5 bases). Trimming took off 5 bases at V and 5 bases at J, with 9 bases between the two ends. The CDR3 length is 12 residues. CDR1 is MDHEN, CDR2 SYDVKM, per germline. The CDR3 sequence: CASSQSGETQYF. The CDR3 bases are TGTGCCAGCAGTCAATCGGGGGAGACCCAGTACTTC.

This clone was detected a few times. The CDR3 region has the DNA TGCAGTGCTAGGGGGCGGGGCGAGCAGTTCTTC. Translated, it gives CSARGRGEQFF. The chain is built from TRBV20-1 and TRBJ2-1, with TRBD2 as a possible D gene (6 bases). CDR3 length: 11 amino acids. Germline assignment: CDR1 DFQATT and CDR2 SNEGSKA (reference sequence). Trimming left V 3 bases short and J 10 bases short, with 10 bases between.

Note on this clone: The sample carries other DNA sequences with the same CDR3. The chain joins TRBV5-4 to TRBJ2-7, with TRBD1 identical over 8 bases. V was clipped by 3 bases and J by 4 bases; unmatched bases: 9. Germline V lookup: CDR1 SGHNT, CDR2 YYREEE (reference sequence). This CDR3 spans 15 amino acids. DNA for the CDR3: TGTGCCAGCAGCTCGGGGACAGGATCCTCATACGAGCAGTACTTC. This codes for CASSSGTGSSYEQYF.

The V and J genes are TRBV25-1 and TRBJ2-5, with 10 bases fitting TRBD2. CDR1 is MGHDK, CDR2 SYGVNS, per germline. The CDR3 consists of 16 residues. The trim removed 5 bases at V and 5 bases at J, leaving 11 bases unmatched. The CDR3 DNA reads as TGTGCCAGCAGTCCCCAAAAGGAGCGGGAGGGCGAGACCCAGTACTTC. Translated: CASSPQKEREGETQYF.

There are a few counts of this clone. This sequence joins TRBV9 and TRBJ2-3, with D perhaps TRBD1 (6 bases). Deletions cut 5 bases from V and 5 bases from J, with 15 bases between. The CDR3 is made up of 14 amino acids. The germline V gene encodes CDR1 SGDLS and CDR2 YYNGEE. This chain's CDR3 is CASSSRGAGDTQYF. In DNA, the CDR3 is TGTGCCAGCAGTAGCAGGGGCGCGGGAGATACGCAGTATTTT.

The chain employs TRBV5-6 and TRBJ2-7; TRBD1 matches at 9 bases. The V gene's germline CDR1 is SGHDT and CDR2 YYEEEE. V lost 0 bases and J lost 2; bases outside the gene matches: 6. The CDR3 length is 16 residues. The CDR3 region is CASSLDAGTGTYEQYF. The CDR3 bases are TGTGCCAGCAGCTTGGACGCCGGGACAGGGACCTACGAGCAGTACTTC.

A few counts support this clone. CDR3 coding DNA: TGTGCCAGCAGCCGATCTCGGGTTTCGAATGAAAAACTGTTTTTT. Its protein product is CASSRSRVSNEKLFF. The chain is built from TRBV11-2 and TRBJ1-4; unclear D gene. Trimming shortened V by 5 bases and J by 5 bases, and 15 bases separated the two germline ends. The CDR3 extends over 15 amino acids. The germline V gene has CDR1 SGHAT and CDR2 FQNNGV.

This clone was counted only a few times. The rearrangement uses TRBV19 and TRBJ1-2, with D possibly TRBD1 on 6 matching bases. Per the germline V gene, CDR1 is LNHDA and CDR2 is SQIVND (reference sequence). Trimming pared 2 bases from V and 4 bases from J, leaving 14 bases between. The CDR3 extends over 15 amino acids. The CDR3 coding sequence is TGTGCCAGTAGTATAAATGGACAGCCCATCTATGGCTACACCTTC. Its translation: CASSINGQPIYGYTF.

This chain's CDR3 is CASSGLASTGELFF. CDR3 nucleotides: TGTGCCAGCAGTGGGCTAGCGAGCACCGGGGAGCTGTTTTTT. V gene TRBV2 combines with J gene TRBJ2-2; perhaps TRBD2 as D (6 bases). The CDR3 length is 14 residues. Germline CDR1 is SNHLY and CDR2 is FYNNEI. V was clipped by 4 bases and J by 4 bases, with 10 bases between them. Based on the CDR3 plus reference TRBV2 and TRBJ2-2, the full variable domain is EPEVTQTPSHQVTQMGQEVILRCVPISNHLYFYWYRQILGQKVEFLVSFYNNEISEKSEIFDDQFSVERPDGSNFTLKIRSTKLEDSAMYFCASSGLASTGELFFGEGSRLTVL.

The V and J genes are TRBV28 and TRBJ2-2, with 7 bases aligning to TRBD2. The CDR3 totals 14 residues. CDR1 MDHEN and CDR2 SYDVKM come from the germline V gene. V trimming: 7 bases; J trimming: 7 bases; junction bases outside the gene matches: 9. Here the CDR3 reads CASKRGDIHGELFF. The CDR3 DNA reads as TGTGCCAGCAAACGGGGGGATATTCACGGGGAGCTGTTTTTT. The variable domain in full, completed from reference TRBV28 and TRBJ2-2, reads DVKVTQSSRYLVKRTGEKVFLECVQDMDHENMFWYRQDPGLGLRLIYFSYDVKMKEKGDIPEGYSVSREKKERFSLILESASTNQTSMYLCASKRGDIHGELFFGEGSRLTVL.

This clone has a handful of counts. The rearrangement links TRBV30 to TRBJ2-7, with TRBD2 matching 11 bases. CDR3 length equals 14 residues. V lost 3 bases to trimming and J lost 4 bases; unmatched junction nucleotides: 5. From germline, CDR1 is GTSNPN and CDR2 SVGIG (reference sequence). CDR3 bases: TGTGCCTGGAGCCCAACTAGCGGGAGTTACGAGCAGTACTTC. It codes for CAWSPTSGSYEQYF.

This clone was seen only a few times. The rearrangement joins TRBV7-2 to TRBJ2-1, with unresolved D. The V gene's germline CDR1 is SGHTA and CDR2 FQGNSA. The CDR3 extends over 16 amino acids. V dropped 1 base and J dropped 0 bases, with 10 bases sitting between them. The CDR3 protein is CASSLGGYSSYNEQFF. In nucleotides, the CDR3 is TGTGCCAGCAGCTTAGGCGGCTATAGCTCCTACAATGAGCAGTTCTTC.

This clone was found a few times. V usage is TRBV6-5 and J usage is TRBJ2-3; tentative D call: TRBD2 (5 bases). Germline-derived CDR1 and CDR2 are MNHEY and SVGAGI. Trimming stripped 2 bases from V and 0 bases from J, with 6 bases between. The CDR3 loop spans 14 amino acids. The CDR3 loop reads CASSYRESTDTQYF. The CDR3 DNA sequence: TGTGCCAGCAGTTACAGGGAGAGCACAGATACGCAGTATTTT.

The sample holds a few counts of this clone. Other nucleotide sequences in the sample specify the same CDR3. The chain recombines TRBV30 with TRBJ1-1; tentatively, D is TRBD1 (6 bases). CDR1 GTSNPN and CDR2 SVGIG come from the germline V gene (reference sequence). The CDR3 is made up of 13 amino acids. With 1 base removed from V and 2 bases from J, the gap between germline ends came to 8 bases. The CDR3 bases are TGTGCCTGGAGTGAACAGGGTAACACTGAAGCTTTCTTT. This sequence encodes CAWSEQGNTEAFF.

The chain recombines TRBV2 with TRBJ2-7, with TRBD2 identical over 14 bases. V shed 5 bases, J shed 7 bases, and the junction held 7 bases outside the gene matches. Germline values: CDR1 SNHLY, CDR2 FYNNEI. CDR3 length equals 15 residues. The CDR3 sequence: CASSKGLAGAWEQYF. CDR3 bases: TGTGCCAGCAGTAAGGGACTAGCGGGAGCATGGGAGCAGTACTTC.

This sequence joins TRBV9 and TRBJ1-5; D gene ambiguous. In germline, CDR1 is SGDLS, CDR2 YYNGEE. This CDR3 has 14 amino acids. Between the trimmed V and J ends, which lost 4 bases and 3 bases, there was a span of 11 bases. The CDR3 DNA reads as TGTGCCAGCAGCCTTGGACGGGACAATCAGCCCCAGCATTTT. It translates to CASSLGRDNQPQHF.

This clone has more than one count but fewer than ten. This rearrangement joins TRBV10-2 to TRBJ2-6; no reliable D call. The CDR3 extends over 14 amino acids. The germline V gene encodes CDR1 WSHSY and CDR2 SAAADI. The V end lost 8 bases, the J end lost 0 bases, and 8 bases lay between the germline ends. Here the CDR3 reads CASAAVSGANVLTF. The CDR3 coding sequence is TGCGCCAGCGCGGCAGTCTCTGGGGCCAACGTCCTGACTTTC.

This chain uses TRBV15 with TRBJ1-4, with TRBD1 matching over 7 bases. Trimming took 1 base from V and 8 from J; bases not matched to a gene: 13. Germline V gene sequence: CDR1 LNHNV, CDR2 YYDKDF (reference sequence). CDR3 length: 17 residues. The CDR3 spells CATSRGQGLSMGEKLFF. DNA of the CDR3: TGTGCCACCAGCAGAGGACAGGGTTTGTCGATGGGGGAAAAACTGTTTTTT.

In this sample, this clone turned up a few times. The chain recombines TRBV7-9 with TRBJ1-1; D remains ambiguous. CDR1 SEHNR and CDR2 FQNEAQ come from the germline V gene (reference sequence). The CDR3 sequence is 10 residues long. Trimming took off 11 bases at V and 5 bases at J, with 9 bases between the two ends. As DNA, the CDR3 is TGTGCCCTCGGGGAAACTGAAGCTTTCTTT. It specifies CALGETEAFF. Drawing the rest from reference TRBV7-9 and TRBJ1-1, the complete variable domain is DTGVSQNPRHKITKRGQNVTFRCDPISEHNRLYWYRQTLGQGPEFLTYFQNEAQLEKSRLLSDRFSAERPKGSFSTLEIQRTEQGDSAMYLCALGETEAFFGQGTRLTVV.

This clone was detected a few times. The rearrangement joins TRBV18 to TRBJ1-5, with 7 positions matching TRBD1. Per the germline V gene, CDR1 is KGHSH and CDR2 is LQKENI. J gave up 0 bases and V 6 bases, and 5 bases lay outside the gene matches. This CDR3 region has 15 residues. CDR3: CASSQGVYSNQPQHF. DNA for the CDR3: TGTGCCAGCTCCCAGGGGGTGTATAGCAATCAGCCCCAGCATTTT.

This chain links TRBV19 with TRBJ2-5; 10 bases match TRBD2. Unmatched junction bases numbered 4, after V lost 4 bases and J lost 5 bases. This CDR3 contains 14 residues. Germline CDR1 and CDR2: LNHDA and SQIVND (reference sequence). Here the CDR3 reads CASSTSGGWETQYF. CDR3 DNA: TGTGCCAGTAGTACTAGCGGGGGTTGGGAGACCCAGTACTTC.

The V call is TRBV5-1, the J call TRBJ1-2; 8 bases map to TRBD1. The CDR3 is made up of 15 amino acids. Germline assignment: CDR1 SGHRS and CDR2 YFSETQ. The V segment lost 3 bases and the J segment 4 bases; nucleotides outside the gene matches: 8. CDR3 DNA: TGCGCCAGCAGCTCTGGACAGGGAGTCCCCTATGGCTACACCTTC. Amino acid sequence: CASSSGQGVPYGYTF.

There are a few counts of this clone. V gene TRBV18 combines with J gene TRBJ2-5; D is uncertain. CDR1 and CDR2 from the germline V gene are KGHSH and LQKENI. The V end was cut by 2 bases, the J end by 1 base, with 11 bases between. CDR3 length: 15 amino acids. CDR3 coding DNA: TGTGCCAGCTCACCATTAGATGTCTCCCAAGAGACCCAGTACTTC. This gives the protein CASSPLDVSQETQYF. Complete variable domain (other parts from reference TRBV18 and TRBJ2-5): NAGVMQNPRHLVRRRGQEARLRCSPMKGHSHVYWYRQLPEEGLKFMVYLQKENIIDESGMPKERFSAEFPKEGPSILRIQQVVRGDSAAYFCASSPLDVSQETQYFGPGTRLLVL.

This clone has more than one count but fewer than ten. CDR3 protein: CASRGLNQETQYF. The CDR3 bases are TGTGCCAGTAGGGGACTCAACCAAGAGACCCAGTACTTC. This chain connects TRBV19 to TRBJ2-5; D perhaps matches TRBD2 (6 bases). The V and J ends lost 6 bases and 0 bases respectively, with 8 bases between them. The CDR3 contains 13 residues. Germline lookup yields CDR1 LNHDA and CDR2 SQIVND (reference sequence).

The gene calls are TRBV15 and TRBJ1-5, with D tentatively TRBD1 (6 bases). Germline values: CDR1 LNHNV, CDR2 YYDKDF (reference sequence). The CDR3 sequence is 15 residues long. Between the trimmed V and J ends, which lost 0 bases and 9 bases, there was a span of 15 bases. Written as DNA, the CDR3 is TGTGCCACCAGCAGAGATCGGGCAGGGGCATTGCCCCAGCATTTT. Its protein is CATSRDRAGALPQHF.

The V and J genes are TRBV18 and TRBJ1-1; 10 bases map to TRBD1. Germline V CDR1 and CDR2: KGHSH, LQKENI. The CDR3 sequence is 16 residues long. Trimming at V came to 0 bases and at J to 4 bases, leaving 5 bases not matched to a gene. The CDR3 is CASSPPGTGEGTEAFF. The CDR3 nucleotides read TGTGCCAGCTCACCACCTGGGACAGGGGAGGGCACTGAAGCTTTCTTT.

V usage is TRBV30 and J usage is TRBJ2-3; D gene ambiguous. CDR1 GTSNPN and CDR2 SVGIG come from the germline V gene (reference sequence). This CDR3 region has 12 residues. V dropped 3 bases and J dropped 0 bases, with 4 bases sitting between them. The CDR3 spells CAWRESTDTQYF. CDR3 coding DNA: TGTGCCTGGAGGGAGAGCACAGATACGCAGTATTTT.